This entry lists 29 T cell receptor beta chains sequenced from one sample in a study of CD8 T cells in Susac syndrome. Reverse transcription of about 0.45 to 1 ug RNA used random hexamers. One entry per CDR3 protein, called by TCRdb with MiXCR from the immunoSEQ multiplex PCR reads. The table lists around 230,000 distinct CDR3 sequences, 95% of them singletons. The sequencing input was CD4+ T cells from PBMCs. The source is a human donor with multiple sclerosis.

The V call is TRBV20-1, the J call TRBJ2-5; D unclear. Between the trimmed V and J ends, which lost 2 bases and 2 bases, there was a span of 9 bases. Germline CDR1 is DFQATT and CDR2 is SNEGSKA (reference sequence). There are 13 residues in the CDR3. As DNA, the CDR3 is TGCAGTGCTAGACTCCCCGTACAAGAGACCCAGTACTTC. Amino acids: CSARLPVQETQYF.

This clonotype came up once. V usage is TRBV7-2 and J usage is TRBJ2-7; D call uncertain. CDR1 is SGHTA and CDR2 is FQGNSA in the germline V gene. The ends were cut back, 2 bases at V and 1 base at J, with 9 bases in the middle. The CDR3 spans 14 residues. As DNA, the CDR3 is TGTGCCAGCAGCTTATTGGGAAAGTCCTACGAGCAGTACTTC. Translated: CASSLLGKSYEQYF.

The chain links TRBV6-5 to TRBJ2-2; D is ambiguous. The CDR3 sequence is 13 residues long. Germline CDR1 MNHEY, CDR2 SVGAGI. V was pared by 1 base and J by 6 bases, with 6 bases between. CDR3 in amino acids: CASSYFRAGELFF. The CDR3 DNA follows: TGTGCCAGCAGTTACTTTCGGGCCGGGGAGCTGTTTTTT.

This chain connects TRBV29-1 to TRBJ2-7; 14 bases map to TRBD2. V gave up 5 bases and J gave up 4 bases; unmatched junction bases: 10. CDR1 is SQVTM and CDR2 is ANQGSEA in the germline V gene. The CDR3 has 16 amino acids. CDR3 coding DNA: TGCAGCGTTCACCCCGGGACTAGCGGGAGTAGGTACGAGCAGTACTTC. Translated: CSVHPGTSGSRYEQYF.

This clonotype has just one count. This chain joins TRBV5-6 and TRBJ2-7, with 7 nucleotides matching TRBD1. The CDR3 totals 15 residues. Looked up from germline, CDR1 is SGHDT and CDR2 is YYEEEE. V was clipped by 4 bases and J by 2 bases; unmatched bases: 9. CDR3 nucleotides: TGTGCCAGCAGCCCCACCCCGGGACAGACCTACGAGCAGTACTTC. This gives the protein CASSPTPGQTYEQYF.

This clonotype has just one count. This chain links TRBV20-1 with TRBJ2-1; 9 bases match TRBD2. In germline, CDR1 is DFQATT, CDR2 SNEGSKA (reference sequence). This CDR3 region has 15 residues. Germline trimming cut 3 bases from V and 0 bases from J; bases unmatched to any gene: 3. The CDR3 spells CSASYSGSSYNEQFF. CDR3 coding DNA: TGCAGTGCTAGCTATAGCGGGAGCTCCTACAATGAGCAGTTCTTC.

V and J are TRBV20-1 and TRBJ2-3, with no clear D. The CDR3 totals 13 residues. Per germline, CDR1 DFQATT and CDR2 SNEGSKA (reference sequence). V lost 4 bases and J 1 base, leaving 9 bases between the germline ends. CDR3 loop: CSAKDYRTDTQYF. Written as DNA, the CDR3 is TGCAGTGCTAAAGATTACCGCACAGATACGCAGTATTTT.

V gene TRBV3-1 combines with J gene TRBJ2-5; tentative D call: TRBD2 (6 bases). The CDR3 sequence is 15 residues long. Germline CDR1 and CDR2: LGHDT and YNNKEL (reference sequence). V lost 3 bases, J lost 7 bases, and 18 bases lay in between. CDR3 DNA: TGTGCCAGCAGCCACGGGACGGCCGGGGGAGTGACCCAGTACTTC. Its protein product is CASSHGTAGGVTQYF.

The V call is TRBV12-3 or TRBV12-4, the J call TRBJ2-1, with D hard to call. V was trimmed by 2 bases and J by 9 bases, leaving 8 bases between them. The CDR3 covers 12 residues. DNA for the CDR3: TGTGCCAGCAGTTTACGATCGGGTGAGCAGTTCTTC. Protein: CASSLRSGEQFF.

The chain has TRBV7-2 and TRBJ2-3; D is tentatively TRBD1 or TRBD2 (6 bases each). Germline-derived CDR1 and CDR2 are SGHTA and FQGNSA. The CDR3 contains 17 residues. V was trimmed by 2 bases and J by 3 bases, leaving 18 bases between them. CDR3 protein: CASSLYRAGPATDTQYF. CDR3 DNA: TGTGCCAGCAGCTTATACAGGGCGGGACCGGCAACAGATACGCAGTATTTT.

This chain connects TRBV29-1 to TRBJ2-7; 7 bases are shared with TRBD1. With 2 bases clipped from V and 6 bases from J, the junction kept 13 bases outside the gene matches. The germline CDR1 and CDR2 sequences are SQVTM and ANQGSEA. The CDR3 is 15 residues long. Here the CDR3 reads CSVERLPTRTGEQYF. DNA for the CDR3: TGCAGCGTTGAAAGATTGCCGACCCGGACAGGCGAGCAGTACTTC.

The genes are TRBV30 and TRBJ1-2; TRBD1 agrees at 12 bases. The ends lost 7 bases at V and 8 bases at J; junction bases unmatched: 11. The V gene's germline CDR1 is GTSNPN and CDR2 SVGIG (reference sequence). The CDR3 sequence is 14 residues long. The CDR3: CALEVGQGARGYTF. CDR3 DNA: TGTGCCTTGGAGGTGGGACAGGGGGCGAGGGGCTACACCTTC.

This chain links TRBV7-2 with TRBJ2-5; 7 bases align to TRBD1. Germline loops: CDR1 SGHTA, CDR2 FQGNSA. CDR3 length equals 16 residues. V gave up 4 bases and J gave up 4 bases; unmatched junction bases: 12. The CDR3 nucleotides read TGTGCCAGCAGCTCCCCCCGGGACAGATCATTAGAGACCCAGTACTTC. This gives the protein CASSSPRDRSLETQYF. Full variable domain (remainder filled in from reference TRBV7-2 and TRBJ2-5): GAGVSQSPSNKVTEKGKDVELRCDPISGHTALYWYRQSLGQGLEFLIYFQGNSAPDKSGLPSDRFSAERTGGSVSTLTIQRTQQEDSAVYLCASSSPRDRSLETQYFGPGTRLLVL.

This chain uses TRBV20-1 with TRBJ2-7, with TRBD2 matching over 12 bases. With V trimmed by 5 bases and J by 6 bases, 17 bases remained unmatched. The CDR3 totals 17 residues. Germline V CDR1 and CDR2: DFQATT, SNEGSKA (reference sequence). The CDR3, as DNA: TGCAGTGCTTGGGACTCGTCGGGGTGGACTAGCGGGACCGAGCAGTACTTC. Translating it yields CSAWDSSGWTSGTEQYF.

The table lists this clonotype with a few counts. This chain uses TRBV18 with TRBJ2-5; 9 nucleotides line up with TRBD2. V gave up 3 bases and J gave up 3 bases; unmatched junction bases: 5. Germline CDR1 and CDR2: KGHSH and LQKENI. This CDR3 is 15 amino acids long. CDR3 amino acids: CASSPLGTSKETQYF. CDR3 nucleotide sequence: TGTGCCAGCTCACCTCTCGGGACTAGCAAAGAGACCCAGTACTTC.

V gene TRBV10-3 combines with J gene TRBJ2-3; 11 positions agree with TRBD2. CDR1 is ENHRY, CDR2 SYGVKD, per germline. The CDR3 runs to 15 residues. The V segment lost 6 bases and the J segment 4 bases; nucleotides outside the gene matches: 6. The CDR3 reads CAISPTSGNSDTQYF. The CDR3 nucleotides read TGTGCCATCAGCCCGACTAGCGGGAACTCAGATACGCAGTATTTT.

The chain is built from TRBV29-1 and TRBJ1-2; no reliable D call. Germline CDR1 is SQVTM and CDR2 is ANQGSEA. The CDR3 loop spans 12 amino acids. V was pared by 4 bases and J by 3 bases, with 9 bases between. In DNA form, the CDR3 reads TGCAGCGTTGCCGGGTCGCACTATGGCTACACCTTC. Translated, it gives CSVAGSHYGYTF.

The chain couples TRBV20-1 to TRBJ1-2; possible D gene TRBD1, 6 bases. CDR1 is DFQATT, CDR2 SNEGSKA, per germline (reference sequence). The length of the CDR3 is 12 residues. Trimming took off 1 base at V and 8 bases at J, with 11 bases between the two ends. The CDR3 bases are TGCAGTGCTAGAGGTCCAGGGGAGGGCTACACCTTC. Protein product: CSARGPGEGYTF.

The chain uses TRBV28 and TRBJ2-1, with a possible D match to TRBD2 (6 bases). The CDR3 loop spans 12 amino acids. CDR1 is MDHEN, CDR2 SYDVKM, per germline. Trimming removed 9 bases from V and 9 bases from J, with 15 bases in between. CDR3 nucleotide sequence: TGTGCCAGTACTAGCAACCCCGTTGAGCAGTTCTTC. It is translated as CASTSNPVEQFF.

The sample holds a few counts of this clonotype. V is TRBV29-1 and J is TRBJ2-7, with D possibly matching TRBD1 (5 bases). V was clipped by 7 bases and J by 4 bases, with 11 bases between them. Germline lookup yields CDR1 SQVTM and CDR2 ANQGSEA. The CDR3 is made up of 11 amino acids. In DNA form, the CDR3 reads TGCAGCGCAATAGGGGATTACGAGCAGTACTTC. It yields the protein CSAIGDYEQYF.

This sequence joins TRBV19 and TRBJ2-2, with 10 bases aligning to TRBD1. The junction had 3 bases not matched to a gene; V was cut back by 8 bases and J by 3 bases. The germline gives CDR1 LNHDA, CDR2 SQIVND (reference sequence). The CDR3 is made up of 14 amino acids. CDR3 nucleotide sequence: TGTGCCAGTGACAGGGGGCCCGACACCGGGGAGCTGTTTTTT. Its protein is CASDRGPDTGELFF.

Here the CDR3 reads CASSPRAGLAGAYEQYF. The CDR3 DNA reads TGTGCCAGCTCACCACGGGCGGGACTAGCGGGCGCCTACGAGCAGTACTTC. The rearrangement uses TRBV18 and TRBJ2-7; 12 nucleotides match TRBD2. The CDR3 spans 17 residues. Per the germline V gene, CDR1 is KGHSH and CDR2 is LQKENI. V lost 1 base and J lost 2; bases outside the gene matches: 6.

The chain employs TRBV24-1 and TRBJ1-2, with 8 nucleotides matching TRBD1. Germline V gene sequence: CDR1 KGHDR, CDR2 SFDVKD. The CDR3 loop spans 16 amino acids. J was trimmed by 5 bases and V by 7 bases; bases with no gene match: 14. The CDR3 nucleotides are TGTGCCACCAGGGAAATTATTCAGGGGGCTGGATATGGCTACACCTTC. Its protein product is CATREIIQGAGYGYTF.

This sequence joins TRBV28 and TRBJ1-1; possible D gene TRBD1, 5 bases. This CDR3 is 15 amino acids long. Trimming pared 5 bases from V and 1 base from J, leaving 14 bases between. Germline assignment: CDR1 MDHEN and CDR2 SYDVKM. The CDR3, as DNA: TGTGCCAGCAGTCCCGGGACCCCCACGAACACTGAAGCTTTCTTT. It yields the protein CASSPGTPTNTEAFF. Filled out from reference TRBV28 and TRBJ1-1, the complete variable domain reads DVKVTQSSRYLVKRTGEKVFLECVQDMDHENMFWYRQDPGLGLRLIYFSYDVKMKEKGDIPEGYSVSREKKERFSLILESASTNQTSMYLCASSPGTPTNTEAFFGQGTRLTVV.

V is TRBV7-6 and J is TRBJ1-2; D uncertain. This CDR3 is built from 13 residues. Germline CDR1 reads SGHVS; CDR2 reads FNYEAQ. The V gene lost 3 bases and the J gene lost 4 bases, with 9 bases spanning the gap. The CDR3 is CASSFDKGYGYTF. CDR3 nucleotides: TGTGCCAGCAGCTTTGACAAAGGCTATGGCTACACCTTC.

CDR3 in DNA: TGCAGTGCTAGAGTCTTGGCGTCAGGCGTGGAAGCTTTCTTT. This sequence encodes CSARVLASGVEAFF. The chain joins TRBV20-1 to TRBJ1-1; D unclear. With 1 base removed from V and 8 bases from J, the gap between germline ends came to 17 bases. The V gene's germline CDR1 is DFQATT and CDR2 SNEGSKA (reference sequence). The CDR3 spans 14 residues.

The rearrangement joins TRBV2 to TRBJ2-4, with unresolved D. This CDR3 contains 13 residues. Germline V gene sequence: CDR1 SNHLY, CDR2 FYNNEI. V was pared by 3 bases and J by 6 bases, with 9 bases between. The CDR3 coding sequence is TGTGCCAGCAGTGACTTTACTCTAAACATTCAGTACTTC. It encodes CASSDFTLNIQYF.

The V gene is TRBV15, the J gene TRBJ2-3; D is perhaps TRBD2 (7 bases). CDR1 and CDR2 (germline): LNHNV, YYDKDF (reference sequence). The V and J ends lost 3 bases and 2 bases respectively, with 12 bases between them. This CDR3 contains 15 residues. For the CDR3, the DNA is TGTGCCACCAGCAGGGGGGCGGGAGCCACAGATACGCAGTATTTT. This encodes CATSRGAGATDTQYF.

The J gene is TRBJ2-1, the V gene TRBV6-1, with TRBD2 identical over 12 bases. Germline CDR1 reads MNHNS; CDR2 reads SASEGT. J was trimmed by 6 bases and V by 5 bases; bases with no gene match: 8. This CDR3 region has 16 residues. CDR3 residues: CASSPRLAGEVNEQFF. CDR3 nucleotides: TGTGCCAGCAGTCCTAGACTAGCGGGAGAGGTCAATGAGCAGTTCTTC.